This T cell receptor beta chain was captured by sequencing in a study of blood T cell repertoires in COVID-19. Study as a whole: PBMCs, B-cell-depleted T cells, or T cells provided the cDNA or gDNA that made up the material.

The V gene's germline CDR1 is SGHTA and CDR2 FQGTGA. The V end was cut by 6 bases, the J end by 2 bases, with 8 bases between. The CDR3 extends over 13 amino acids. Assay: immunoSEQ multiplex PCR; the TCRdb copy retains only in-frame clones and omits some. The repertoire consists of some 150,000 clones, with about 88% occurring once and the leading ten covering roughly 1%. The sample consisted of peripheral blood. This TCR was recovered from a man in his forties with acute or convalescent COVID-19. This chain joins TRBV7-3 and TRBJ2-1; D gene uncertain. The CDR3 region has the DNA TGTGCCAGCAGTTTGGGCCCCTACAATGAGCAGTTCTTC. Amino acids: CASSLGPYNEQFF. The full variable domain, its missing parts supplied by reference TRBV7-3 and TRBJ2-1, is GAGVSQTPSNKVTEKGKYVELRCDPISGHTALYWYRQSLGQGPEFLIYFQGTGAADDSGLPNDRFFAVRPEGSVSTLKIQRTERGDSAVYLCASSLGPYNEQFFGPGTRLTVL.